This TCR beta chain came from a study of T-cell reconstitution after alpha-beta-depleted transplantation in children. Study-level results: Several hundred graft clones that had expanded were reportedly the source of alpha-beta T cells about two months after transplant. Certain patients had high TCRbeta diversity at day 60, and it came from recipient T cells and thymic progenitors that survived.

This clonotype was picked up many times. No antigen is known for it. There are 14 residues in the CDR3. With 4 bases removed from V and 1 base from J, the gap between germline ends came to 11 bases. Per the germline V gene, CDR1 is SGHRS and CDR2 is YFSETQ. Unique molecular identifiers were incorporated into the prepared TCRbeta library. TCRdb passed the PCR reads through MiXCR, listing each CDR3 protein once. Counted here are around 580,000 distinct CDR3 sequences, roughly 23% occurring once; the ten biggest clones make up around 14%. The receptor's source is a boy in the first two years of life who had a stem cell transplant for acute myeloid leukemia, so the T cells may come from the graft donor. The rearrangement uses TRBV5-1 and TRBJ1-1; TRBD1 might be the D (5 bases). This sample comprised PBMCs, mostly from graft donor cells, obtained 360 days after TCRalphabeta/CD19-depleted stem cell transplant. CDR3: CASSQGGRNTEAFF. CDR3 coding DNA: TGCGCCAGCAGCCAGGGTGGAAGGAACACTGAAGCTTTCTTT.